A selection of T cell receptor beta chains follows, all from one sample in a study of cytomegalovirus exposure and HLA in healthy donors. Clones were sequenced by immunoSEQ multiplex PCR, and TCRdb holds only the in-frame ones, with some missing. The data show around 100,000 clones, approximately 69% seen once. The sample consisted of PBMCs. These receptors all stem from a woman between 40 and 55 years old in good health and CMV-seropositive. CDR3s leave out the opening cysteine and the closing phenylalanine or tryptophan. The order of the fields is D gene, V gene, J gene, CDR3 protein. D genes are given only for firm matches.

d_gene: .; v_gene: TRBV27; j_gene: TRBJ2-7; CDR3aa: ASTFGGEQY
d_gene: TRBD2; v_gene: TRBV11-3; j_gene: TRBJ2-1; CDR3aa: ASSLRGAGGRNEQF
d_gene: .; v_gene: TRBV28; j_gene: TRBJ1-2; CDR3aa: ASSFPNGWDYGYT
d_gene: .; v_gene: TRBV14; j_gene: TRBJ2-7; CDR3aa: ASSQVYTYEQY
d_gene: TRBD1; v_gene: TRBV4-1; j_gene: TRBJ1-1; CDR3aa: ASSHPLRGPLNTEAF
d_gene: TRBD1; v_gene: TRBV9; j_gene: TRBJ1-2; CDR3aa: ASSAGGQGTYGYT
d_gene: TRBD1; v_gene: TRBV5-1; j_gene: TRBJ2-1; CDR3aa: ASSAYRGLNEQF
d_gene: .; v_gene: TRBV2; j_gene: TRBJ1-2; CDR3aa: ASSVTAGYGYT
d_gene: .; v_gene: TRBV19; j_gene: TRBJ2-7; CDR3aa: ASSIPDSLARINSYEQY
d_gene: .; v_gene: TRBV14; j_gene: TRBJ1-1; CDR3aa: ASSQMGGWEAF
d_gene: TRBD1; v_gene: TRBV6-5; j_gene: TRBJ1-1; CDR3aa: ASSYGGTGLTEAF
d_gene: TRBD1; v_gene: TRBV6-6; j_gene: TRBJ1-6; CDR3aa: ASSFGDRVDSPLH
d_gene: .; v_gene: TRBV27; j_gene: TRBJ2-2; CDR3aa: ASSYRRGRDTGELF
d_gene: .; v_gene: TRBV16; j_gene: TRBJ2-5; CDR3aa: ASSRGFQETQY
d_gene: TRBD1; v_gene: TRBV7-2; j_gene: TRBJ2-7; CDR3aa: ASSFRAQGAREQY
d_gene: TRBD2; v_gene: TRBV7-9; j_gene: TRBJ2-7; CDR3aa: ASSVFPAGGQEQY
d_gene: .; v_gene: TRBV30; j_gene: TRBJ1-6; CDR3aa: AWNPNRNSPLH
d_gene: TRBD2; v_gene: TRBV4-1; j_gene: TRBJ2-1; CDR3aa: ASSQEGTSGLYNEQF
d_gene: TRBD2; v_gene: TRBV10-1; j_gene: TRBJ2-7; CDR3aa: ASSGGLAGRCPYEQY
d_gene: .; v_gene: TRBV5-1; j_gene: TRBJ2-7; CDR3aa: ASSLTPYEQY
d_gene: TRBD2; v_gene: TRBV2; j_gene: TRBJ2-3; CDR3aa: ASRVAGGPTDTQY
d_gene: .; v_gene: TRBV7-2; j_gene: TRBJ1-2; CDR3aa: ASSATTGYNYGYT
d_gene: .; v_gene: TRBV21-1; j_gene: TRBJ1-6; CDR3aa: ASSKGRAGRSVAYNSPLH
d_gene: .; v_gene: TRBV6-4; j_gene: TRBJ1-2; CDR3aa: ASSDSTDSNYGYT
d_gene: TRBD2; v_gene: TRBV2; j_gene: TRBJ2-7; CDR3aa: ASTGSGWRERSYEQY
d_gene: .; v_gene: TRBV5-4; j_gene: TRBJ1-1; CDR3aa: ASSPPRRGMNTEAF
d_gene: .; v_gene: TRBV11-3; j_gene: TRBJ2-1; CDR3aa: ASSFDSNNEQF
d_gene: .; v_gene: TRBV21-1; j_gene: TRBJ1-6; CDR3aa: ASSLNPQGSLS
d_gene: .; v_gene: TRBV27; j_gene: TRBJ2-2; CDR3aa: ASSLTTSTGELF
d_gene: .; v_gene: TRBV7-3; j_gene: TRBJ2-7; CDR3aa: ASSLSSAGSYEQY
d_gene: .; v_gene: TRBV6-1; j_gene: TRBJ2-2; CDR3aa: ASRTGELF
d_gene: TRBD1; v_gene: TRBV29-1; j_gene: TRBJ2-7; CDR3aa: SATPWDRGSYEQY
d_gene: .; v_gene: TRBV4-3; j_gene: TRBJ2-7; CDR3aa: ASSQAWGGAREQY
d_gene: TRBD2; v_gene: TRBV6-6; j_gene: TRBJ2-1; CDR3aa: AGASGTNEQF
d_gene: TRBD1; v_gene: TRBV2; j_gene: TRBJ1-3; CDR3aa: ASSEERTGGNTIY
d_gene: .; v_gene: TRBV7-8; j_gene: TRBJ1-6; CDR3aa: ASSLALGPRGSPLH
d_gene: TRBD1; v_gene: TRBV4-3; j_gene: TRBJ1-1; CDR3aa: ASSQGQGIMNTEAF
d_gene: .; v_gene: TRBV7-3; j_gene: TRBJ2-5; CDR3aa: ASSPVGGAEETQY
d_gene: TRBD1; v_gene: TRBV15; j_gene: TRBJ2-7; CDR3aa: ATSRPGTGTYEQY
d_gene: .; v_gene: TRBV6-1; j_gene: TRBJ1-3; CDR3aa: ASRGLSGNTIY
d_gene: TRBD1; v_gene: TRBV4-1; j_gene: TRBJ2-3; CDR3aa: ASKGEQGVRTDTQY
d_gene: .; v_gene: TRBV7-3; j_gene: TRBJ1-1; CDR3aa: ASSRQVNTEAF
d_gene: TRBD2; v_gene: TRBV7-3; j_gene: TRBJ2-3; CDR3aa: ASSLGGRAGDTQY
d_gene: TRBD1; v_gene: TRBV13; j_gene: TRBJ1-1; CDR3aa: ASSPEGEKGAGRSEAF
d_gene: TRBD2; v_gene: TRBV11-3; j_gene: TRBJ2-3; CDR3aa: ASSLGGGRDTQY
d_gene: TRBD1; v_gene: TRBV12-5; j_gene: TRBJ2-3; CDR3aa: ASGTGQGADTQY
d_gene: .; v_gene: TRBV7-3; j_gene: TRBJ1-1; CDR3aa: ASSLDRPSYMNTEAF
d_gene: TRBD1; v_gene: TRBV7-9; j_gene: TRBJ1-2; CDR3aa: ASSLVIGQGVGDGYT
d_gene: TRBD2; v_gene: TRBV7-9; j_gene: TRBJ2-3; CDR3aa: SSSFGLAVFGTDTQY
d_gene: .; v_gene: TRBV28; j_gene: TRBJ1-5; CDR3aa: ASTRGGSGNQPQH
d_gene: .; v_gene: TRBV7-2; j_gene: TRBJ1-6; CDR3aa: ASSQTSGSPLH
d_gene: .; v_gene: TRBV23-1; j_gene: TRBJ2-7; CDR3aa: ASSQSPGERSRSYEQY
d_gene: TRBD1; v_gene: TRBV18; j_gene: TRBJ1-4; CDR3aa: ASSPGTATNEKLF
d_gene: .; v_gene: TRBV29-1; j_gene: TRBJ1-1; CDR3aa: SVERGASDGNTEAF
d_gene: TRBD2; v_gene: TRBV11-3; j_gene: TRBJ2-2; CDR3aa: ASSTGRVTGELF
d_gene: TRBD1; v_gene: TRBV5-4; j_gene: TRBJ1-2; CDR3aa: ASSLERGQFYGYT
d_gene: .; v_gene: TRBV5-1; j_gene: TRBJ2-2; CDR3aa: ASSSLASDTGELF
d_gene: TRBD1; v_gene: TRBV11-3; j_gene: TRBJ2-7; CDR3aa: ASSLERWGQGTMGEQY
d_gene: TRBD1; v_gene: TRBV5-1; j_gene: TRBJ1-6; CDR3aa: ASSSQGGFSNSPLH